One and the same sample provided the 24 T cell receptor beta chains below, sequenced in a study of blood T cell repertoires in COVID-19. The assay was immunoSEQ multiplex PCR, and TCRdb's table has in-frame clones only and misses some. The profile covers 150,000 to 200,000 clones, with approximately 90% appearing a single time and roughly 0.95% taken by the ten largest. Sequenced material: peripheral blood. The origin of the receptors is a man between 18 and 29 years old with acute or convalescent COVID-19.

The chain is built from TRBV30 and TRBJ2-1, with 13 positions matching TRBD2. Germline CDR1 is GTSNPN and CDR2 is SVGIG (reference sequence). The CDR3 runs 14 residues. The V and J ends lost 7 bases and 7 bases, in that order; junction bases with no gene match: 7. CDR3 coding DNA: TGTGCCTACCGACTAGCGGGGGGAGATAATGAGCAGTTCTTC. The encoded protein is CAYRLAGGDNEQFF.

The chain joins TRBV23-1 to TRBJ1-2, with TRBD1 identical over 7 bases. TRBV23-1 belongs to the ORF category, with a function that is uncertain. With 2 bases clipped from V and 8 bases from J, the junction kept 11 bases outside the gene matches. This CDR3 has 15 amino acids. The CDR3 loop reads CASSQGQAPPGGYTF. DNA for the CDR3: TGCGCCAGCAGTCAAGGACAGGCCCCACCTGGGGGCTACACCTTC.

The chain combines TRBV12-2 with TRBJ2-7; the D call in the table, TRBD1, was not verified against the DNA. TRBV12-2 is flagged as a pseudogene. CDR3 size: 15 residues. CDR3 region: CASRLVDRVLDEQYV. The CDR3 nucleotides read TGTGCAAGTCGCTTAGTGGACAGGGTACTCGACGAGCAGTACGTC.

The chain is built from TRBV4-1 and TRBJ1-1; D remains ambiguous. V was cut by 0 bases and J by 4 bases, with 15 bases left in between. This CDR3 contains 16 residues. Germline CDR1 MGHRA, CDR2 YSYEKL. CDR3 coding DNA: TGCGCCAGCAGCCAAGAAAAGGACCCGAGGGCCACTGAAGCTTTCTTT. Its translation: CASSQEKDPRATEAFF.

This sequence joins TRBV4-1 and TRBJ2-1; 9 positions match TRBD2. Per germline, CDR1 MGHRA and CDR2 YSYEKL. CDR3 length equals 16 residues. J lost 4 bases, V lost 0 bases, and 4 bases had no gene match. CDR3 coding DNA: TGCGCCAGCAGCCAAGATCGCACTAGCGGGTACAATGAGCAGTTCTTC. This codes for CASSQDRTSGYNEQFF.

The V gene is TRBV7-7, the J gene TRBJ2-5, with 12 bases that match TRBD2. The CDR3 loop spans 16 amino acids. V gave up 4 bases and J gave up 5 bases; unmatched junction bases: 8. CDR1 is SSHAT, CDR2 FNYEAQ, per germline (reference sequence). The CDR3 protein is CASSSTPLAGGETQYF. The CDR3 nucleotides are TGTGCCAGCAGCTCAACCCCCCTAGCGGGGGGGGAGACCCAGTACTTC.

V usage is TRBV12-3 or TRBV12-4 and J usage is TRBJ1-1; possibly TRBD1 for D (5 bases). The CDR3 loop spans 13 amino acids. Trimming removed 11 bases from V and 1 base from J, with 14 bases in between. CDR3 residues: CAVGRAQNTEAFF. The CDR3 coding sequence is TGTGCCGTCGGCAGGGCACAGAACACTGAAGCTTTCTTT.

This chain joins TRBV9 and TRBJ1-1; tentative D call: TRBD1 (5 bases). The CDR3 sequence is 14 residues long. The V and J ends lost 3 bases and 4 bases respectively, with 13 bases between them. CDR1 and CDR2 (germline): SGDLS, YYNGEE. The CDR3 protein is CASSDGTGGTEAFF. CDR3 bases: TGTGCCAGCAGCGACGGGACTGGAGGCACTGAAGCTTTCTTT.

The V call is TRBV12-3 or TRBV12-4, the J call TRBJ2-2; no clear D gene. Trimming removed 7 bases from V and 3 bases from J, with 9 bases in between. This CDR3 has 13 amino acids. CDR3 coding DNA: TGTGCCAGCACGCTAGGTTACACCGGGGAGCTGTTTTTT. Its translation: CASTLGYTGELFF.

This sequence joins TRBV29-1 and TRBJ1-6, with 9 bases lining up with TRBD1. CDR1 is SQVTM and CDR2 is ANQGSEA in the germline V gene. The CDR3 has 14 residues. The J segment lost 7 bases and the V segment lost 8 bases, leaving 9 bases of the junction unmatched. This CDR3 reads CSIQQGAENSPLHF. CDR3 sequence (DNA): TGCAGCATCCAACAGGGGGCTGAGAATTCACCCCTCCACTTT.

The CDR3 spells CASSQERGTYEQYF. The CDR3 DNA sequence: TGCGCCAGCAGCCAAGAAAGGGGTACCTACGAGCAGTACTTC. This chain joins TRBV4-1 and TRBJ2-7; perhaps TRBD1 as D (5 bases). Trimming shortened V by 0 bases and J by 2 bases, and 8 bases separated the two germline ends. This CDR3 has 14 amino acids. The V gene's germline CDR1 is MGHRA and CDR2 YSYEKL.

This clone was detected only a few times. In DNA form, the CDR3 reads TGTGCCAGTAGGCCGAGACAGGGGATTCCCACTAACAATGAGCAGTTCTTC. It yields the protein CASRPRQGIPTNNEQFF. V and J are TRBV19 and TRBJ2-1, with 8 nucleotides matching TRBD1. CDR1 LNHDA and CDR2 SQIVND come from the germline V gene (reference sequence). Trimming removed 6 bases from V and 5 bases from J; junction bases left unmatched: 15. The CDR3 extends over 17 amino acids.

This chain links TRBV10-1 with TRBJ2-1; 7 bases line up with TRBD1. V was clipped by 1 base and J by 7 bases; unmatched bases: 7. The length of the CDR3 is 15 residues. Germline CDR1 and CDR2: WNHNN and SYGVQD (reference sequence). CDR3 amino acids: CASSEWRTGGNEQFF. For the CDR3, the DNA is TGCGCCAGCAGTGAGTGGCGGACAGGAGGAAATGAGCAGTTCTTC.

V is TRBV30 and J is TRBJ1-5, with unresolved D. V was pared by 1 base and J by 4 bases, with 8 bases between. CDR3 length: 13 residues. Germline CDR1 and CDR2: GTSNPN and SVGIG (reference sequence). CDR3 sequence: CAWSGRLNQPQHF. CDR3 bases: TGTGCCTGGAGTGGGCGGTTAAATCAGCCCCAGCATTTT.

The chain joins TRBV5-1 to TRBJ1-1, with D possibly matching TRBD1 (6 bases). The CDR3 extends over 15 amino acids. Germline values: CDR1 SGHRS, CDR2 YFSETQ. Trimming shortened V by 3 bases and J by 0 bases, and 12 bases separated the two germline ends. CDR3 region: CASSSGQFMNTEAFF. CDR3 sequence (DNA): TGCGCCAGCAGCTCCGGACAGTTTATGAACACTGAAGCTTTCTTT. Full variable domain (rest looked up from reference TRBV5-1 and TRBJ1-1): KAGVTQTPRYLIKTRGQQVTLSCSPISGHRSVSWYQQTPGQGLQFLFEYFSETQRNKGNFPGRFSGRQFSNSRSEMNVSTLELGDSALYLCASSSGQFMNTEAFFGQGTRLTVV.

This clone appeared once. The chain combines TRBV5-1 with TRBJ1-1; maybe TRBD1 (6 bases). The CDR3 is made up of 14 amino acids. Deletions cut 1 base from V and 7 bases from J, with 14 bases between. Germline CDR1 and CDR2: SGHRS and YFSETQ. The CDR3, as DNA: TGCGCCAGCAGCTTGCCCCAGGACAGCAGTGAAGCTTTCTTT. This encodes CASSLPQDSSEAFF.

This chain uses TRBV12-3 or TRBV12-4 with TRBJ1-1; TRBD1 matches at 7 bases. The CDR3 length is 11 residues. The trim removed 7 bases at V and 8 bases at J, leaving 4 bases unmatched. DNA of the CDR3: TGTGCCAGCACCTCAGGGGGAGAAGCTTTCTTT. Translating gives CASTSGGEAFF.

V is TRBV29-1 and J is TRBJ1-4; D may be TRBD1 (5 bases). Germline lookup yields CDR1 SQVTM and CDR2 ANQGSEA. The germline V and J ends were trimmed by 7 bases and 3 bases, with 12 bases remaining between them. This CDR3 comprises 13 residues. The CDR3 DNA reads TGCAGCGCCGCAGGGTTGGCTAATGAAAAACTGTTTTTT. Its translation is CSAAGLANEKLFF.

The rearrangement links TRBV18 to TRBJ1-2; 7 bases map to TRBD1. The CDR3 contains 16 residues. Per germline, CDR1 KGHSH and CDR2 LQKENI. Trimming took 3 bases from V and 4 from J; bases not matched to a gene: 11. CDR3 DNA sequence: TGTGCCAGCTCACCTCAGGGGGAGCTTTTATCCTATGGCTACACCTTC. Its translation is CASSPQGELLSYGYTF.

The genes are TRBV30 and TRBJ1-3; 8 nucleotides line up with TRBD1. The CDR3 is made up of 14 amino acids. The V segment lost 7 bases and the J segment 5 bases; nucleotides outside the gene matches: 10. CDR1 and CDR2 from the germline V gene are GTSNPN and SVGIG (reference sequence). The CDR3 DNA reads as TGTGCCTTGGGACAGGCAGCCGCGCGAAACACCATATATTTT. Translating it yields CALGQAAARNTIYF.

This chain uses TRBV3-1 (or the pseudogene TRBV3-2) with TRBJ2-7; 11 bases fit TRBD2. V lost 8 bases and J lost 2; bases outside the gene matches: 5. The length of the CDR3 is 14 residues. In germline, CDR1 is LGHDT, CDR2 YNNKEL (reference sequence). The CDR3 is CASGTSGGTYEQYF. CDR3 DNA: TGTGCCAGCGGCACTAGCGGGGGCACCTACGAGCAGTACTTC.

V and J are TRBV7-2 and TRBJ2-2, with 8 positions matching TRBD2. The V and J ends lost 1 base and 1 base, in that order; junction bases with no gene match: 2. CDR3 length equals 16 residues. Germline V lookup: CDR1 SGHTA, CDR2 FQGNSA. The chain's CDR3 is CASSLVSGMNTGELFF. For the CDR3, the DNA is TGTGCCAGCAGCTTAGTTAGCGGGATGAACACCGGGGAGCTGTTTTTT.

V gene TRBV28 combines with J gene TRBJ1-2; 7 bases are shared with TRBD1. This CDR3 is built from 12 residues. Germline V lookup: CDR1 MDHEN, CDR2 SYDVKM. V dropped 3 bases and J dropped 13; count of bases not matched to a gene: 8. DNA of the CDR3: TGTGCCAGCAGTTTGTTGACGACAGGGCCCACCTTC. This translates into CASSLLTTGPTF.

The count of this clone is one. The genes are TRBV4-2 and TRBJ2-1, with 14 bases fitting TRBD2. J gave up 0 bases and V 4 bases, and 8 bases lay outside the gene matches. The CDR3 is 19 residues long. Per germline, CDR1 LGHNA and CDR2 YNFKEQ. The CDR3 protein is CASSPGLAGGDSSYNEQFF. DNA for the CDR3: TGTGCCAGCAGCCCAGGACTAGCGGGGGGCGATAGCTCCTACAATGAGCAGTTCTTC.